Shown below are 6 T cell receptor beta chains from a single sample sequenced in a study of T-cell reconstitution after alpha-beta-depleted transplantation in children. Unique molecular identifiers were built into the TCRbeta library. TCRdb reprocessed the PCR reads via MiXCR and lists one record per CDR3 protein. The sample records some 200,000 distinct CDR3 sequences, roughly 8.1% being singletons. Sample: PBMCs, mostly from graft donor cells, taken 360 days after TCRalphabeta/CD19-depleted stem cell transplant. These receptors all stem from a male patient aged 2-9 years who had a stem cell transplant for acute myeloid leukemia, so the T cells may come from the graft donor.

The chain carries TRBV7-9 and TRBJ1-1; D not resolved. The V gene lost 10 bases and the J gene lost 1 base, with 7 bases spanning the gap. Germline V gene sequence: CDR1 SEHNR, CDR2 FQNEAQ (reference sequence). There are 11 residues in the CDR3. CDR3 in DNA: TGTGCCATCCCTTGGAACACTGAAGCTTTCTTT. Its translation: CAIPWNTEAFF. Combining the CDR3 with reference TRBV7-9 and TRBJ1-1 gives the whole variable domain DTGVSQNPRHKITKRGQNVTFRCDPISEHNRLYWYRQTLGQGPEFLTYFQNEAQLEKSRLLSDRFSAERPKGSFSTLEIQRTEQGDSAMYLCAIPWNTEAFFGQGTRLTVV.

The V gene is TRBV5-6, the J gene TRBJ2-1, with 7 bases that match TRBD2. Germline values: CDR1 SGHDT, CDR2 YYEEEE. The CDR3 sequence is 13 residues long. V lost 4 bases to trimming and J lost 9 bases; unmatched junction nucleotides: 7. The CDR3 DNA reads as TGTGCCAGCAGCACAAGCGGGGTAGCTGAGCAGTTCTTC. Encoded protein: CASSTSGVAEQFF.

This clonotype appeared a few times. The DNA for the CDR3 is TGCAGTGCTAGAGCGCGGACAGGGGGCCCCTACGAGCAGTACTTC. Translating it yields CSARARTGGPYEQYF. This chain joins TRBV20-1 and TRBJ2-7, with TRBD1 matching 11 bases. V shed 1 base, J shed 2 bases, and the junction held 4 bases outside the gene matches. This CDR3 comprises 15 residues. CDR1 DFQATT and CDR2 SNEGSKA come from the germline V gene (reference sequence).

The chain has TRBV2 and TRBJ2-1; TRBD2 agrees at 11 bases. The CDR3 is made up of 14 amino acids. The V and J ends lost 6 bases and 7 bases, in that order; junction bases with no gene match: 5. Germline values: CDR1 SNHLY, CDR2 FYNNEI. The CDR3 sequence is CASRPGLAANEQFF. The CDR3 DNA follows: TGTGCCAGCAGGCCGGGACTAGCGGCGAATGAGCAGTTCTTC.

The chain links TRBV7-8 to TRBJ1-1; 9 positions match TRBD1. The junction had 4 bases not matched to a gene; V was cut back by 1 base and J by 1 base. Germline CDR1 is SGHVS and CDR2 is FQNEAQ. CDR3 length: 16 amino acids. The CDR3 region is CASSLVGQGKNTEAFF. The CDR3 nucleotides are TGTGCCAGCAGCTTAGTGGGACAGGGAAAGAACACTGAAGCTTTCTTT.

The V call is TRBV4-1, the J call TRBJ2-1, with TRBD2 matching 9 bases. In germline, CDR1 is MGHRA, CDR2 YSYEKL. Unmatched junction bases numbered 11, after V lost 5 bases and J lost 0 bases. This CDR3 spans 18 amino acids. The CDR3 DNA reads as TGCGCCAGCAGCTACTCAGCGGGAGGTGGCCACTCCTACAATGAGCAGTTCTTC. This codes for CASSYSAGGGHSYNEQFF.